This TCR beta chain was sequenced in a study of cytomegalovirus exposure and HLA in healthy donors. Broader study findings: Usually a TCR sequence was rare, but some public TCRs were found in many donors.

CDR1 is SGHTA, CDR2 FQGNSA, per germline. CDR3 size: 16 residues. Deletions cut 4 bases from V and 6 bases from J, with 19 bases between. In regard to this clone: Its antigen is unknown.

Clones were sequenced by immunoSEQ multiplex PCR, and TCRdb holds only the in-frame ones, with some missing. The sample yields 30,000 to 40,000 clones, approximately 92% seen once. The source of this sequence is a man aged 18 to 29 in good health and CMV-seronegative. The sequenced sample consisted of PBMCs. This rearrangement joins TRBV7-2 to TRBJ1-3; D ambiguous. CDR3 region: CASSSTPGRALNTIYF. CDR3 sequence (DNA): TGTGCCAGCAGCTCCACCCCTGGGAGGGCATTAAACACCATATATTTT.